Listed here are 8 T cell receptor beta chains from one sample, sequenced in a study of T cell repertoires in cytomegalovirus infection. MiXCR, run by TCRdb on the reads, gives a single entry per CDR3 protein. Of around 100,000 distinct CDR3 sequences listed, over 25% are singletons. No antigen has been assigned to these receptors. The source material was CD8+ T cells from cultured PBMCs, sampled from culture after CMV antigen stimulation. The receptors stem from a human donor in good health (CMV status not recorded). Some clones in this sample may be carry-over from other donors' samples.

The rearrangement joins TRBV29-1 to TRBJ2-2; 8 nucleotides match TRBD1. J was trimmed by 6 bases and V by 7 bases; bases with no gene match: 7. Germline-derived CDR1 and CDR2 are SQVTM and ANQGSEA. The CDR3 sequence is 13 residues long. In nucleotides, the CDR3 is TGCAGCGGCGGGACAGGAGAGGCCGGGGAGCTGTTTTTT. As protein: CSGGTGEAGELFF.

This clonotype has only a few counts. The J gene is TRBJ1-1, the V gene TRBV12-3 or TRBV12-4, with 7 positions matching TRBD1. Trimming cost V 7 bases and J 2 bases; bases outside gene matches: 7. This CDR3 is built from 14 residues. This chain's CDR3 is CASTSGQLNTEAFF. The CDR3 DNA reads TGTGCCAGCACCTCGGGACAGCTAAACACTGAAGCTTTCTTT.

V usage is TRBV28 and J usage is TRBJ2-7; D possibly uses TRBD1 or TRBD2 (5 bases each). From germline, CDR1 is MDHEN and CDR2 SYDVKM. V was trimmed by 2 bases and J by 2 bases, leaving 19 bases between them. The CDR3 is 17 residues long. CDR3 residues: CASSLASPGTYAYEQYF. For the CDR3, the DNA is TGTGCCAGCAGTTTAGCCTCCCCCGGGACGTACGCCTACGAGCAGTACTTC.

Many counts were recorded for this clonotype. This sequence joins TRBV29-1 and TRBJ1-1; perhaps TRBD1 as D (6 bases). V lost 7 bases to trimming and J lost 8 bases, with 14 bases between them. Germline assignment: CDR1 SQVTM and CDR2 ANQGSEA. The CDR3 is 11 residues long. The DNA of the CDR3 is TGCAGCGCCTCTCGGGGGCCCGAAGCTTTCTTT. This gives the protein CSASRGPEAFF.

As regards this clonotype: One end of the junction is discordant with germline, which a read error may explain. V is TRBV4-1 and J is TRBJ1-1; no reliable D call. Germline assignment: CDR1 MGHRA and CDR2 YSYEKL. The CDR3 contains 18 residues. CDR3 amino acids: CTSSQVSILSSLNTEAFF. The CDR3 DNA reads TGCACCAGCAGCCAAGTATCGATCCTGAGCTCTCTAAACACTGAAGCTTTCTTT.

This rearrangement joins TRBV6-1 to TRBJ1-2, with 10 bases that match TRBD1. Germline CDR1 reads MNHNS; CDR2 reads SASEGT. Unmatched junction bases numbered 6, after V lost 5 bases and J lost 3 bases. This CDR3 is 15 amino acids long. For the CDR3, the DNA is TGTGCCAGCAGTCGCGACAGGGGGCAATACTATGGCTACACCTTC. Encoded protein: CASSRDRGQYYGYTF.

The chain employs TRBV12-3 or TRBV12-4 and TRBJ1-5, with D hard to call. V shed 6 bases and J shed 0 bases, with 12 bases lying between them. The CDR3 runs to 15 residues. The CDR3 DNA is TGTGCCAGCAGCAAATATAGCCCTAGCAATCAGCCCCAGCATTTT. Its translation is CASSKYSPSNQPQHF.

The gene calls are TRBV11-2 and TRBJ1-4; 7 nucleotides agree with TRBD1. There are 14 residues in the CDR3. With V trimmed by 4 bases and J by 6 bases, 5 bases remained unmatched. The germline V gene has CDR1 SGHAT and CDR2 FQNNGV. The CDR3, as DNA: TGTGCCAGCAGCTCTCCTGGGACAGATGAAAAACTGTTTTTT. This translates into CASSSPGTDEKLFF.